One and the same sample provided the 24 T cell receptor beta chains below, sequenced in a study of blood T cell repertoires in COVID-19. The assay was immunoSEQ multiplex PCR, and TCRdb's table has in-frame clones only and misses some. The table records approximately 71,000 clones, roughly 82% of them present only once. Sequencing used peripheral blood. These receptors were collected from a woman aged 80 or over with acute or convalescent COVID-19.

V and J are TRBV2 and TRBJ2-5; 8 nucleotides align to TRBD1. With V trimmed by 6 bases and J by 5 bases, 11 bases remained unmatched. From germline, CDR1 is SNHLY and CDR2 FYNNEI. The CDR3 spans 15 residues. This CDR3 is CASRPGTGGKETQYF. The CDR3 nucleotides are TGTGCCAGCAGGCCTGGGACAGGAGGCAAGGAGACCCAGTACTTC. The full variable domain, completed using reference TRBV2 and TRBJ2-5, is EPEVTQTPSHQVTQMGQEVILRCVPISNHLYFYWYRQILGQKVEFLVSFYNNEISEKSEIFDDQFSVERPDGSNFTLKIRSTKLEDSAMYFCASRPGTGGKETQYFGPGTRLLVL.

This chain links TRBV5-1 with TRBJ2-7; a possible D gene is TRBD1 (6 bases). Germline values: CDR1 SGHRS, CDR2 YFSETQ. V lost 4 bases and J lost 5, with 16 bases in between. This CDR3 contains 14 residues. The chain's CDR3 is CASSVGGAGDEQYF. The DNA of the CDR3 is TGCGCCAGCAGCGTAGGGGGTGCTGGGGACGAGCAGTACTTC.

This chain uses TRBV18 with TRBJ1-3, with a weak D call TRBD1 (6 bases). Per the germline V gene, CDR1 is KGHSH and CDR2 is LQKENI. Trimming removed 3 bases at V and 0 bases at J, with 15 bases between. This CDR3 has 17 amino acids. CDR3 sequence: CASSPKPGDHSGNTIYF. For the CDR3, the DNA is TGTGCCAGCTCACCGAAGCCAGGGGACCACTCTGGAAACACCATATATTTT.

The chain employs TRBV6-5 and TRBJ2-7, with a tentative D call TRBD2 (5 bases). This CDR3 spans 14 amino acids. Deletions cut 2 bases from V and 2 bases from J, with 10 bases between. Germline assignment: CDR1 MNHEY and CDR2 SVGAGI. The CDR3 DNA follows: TGTGCCAGCAGTTACGGGTCGGGAACCTACGAGCAGTACTTC. Amino acid sequence: CASSYGSGTYEQYF.

The V gene is TRBV2, the J gene TRBJ2-7; TRBD2 matches at 9 bases. The CDR3 extends over 17 amino acids. V was pared by 3 bases and J by 0 bases, with 9 bases of the junction left unmatched. CDR1 and CDR2 from the germline V gene are SNHLY and FYNNEI. The CDR3 reads CASSDYLLAGFSYEQYF. The DNA for the CDR3 is TGTGCCAGCAGTGATTACCTCCTAGCGGGATTCTCCTACGAGCAGTACTTC.

The chain links TRBV19 to TRBJ2-7; weak D call: TRBD1 (6 bases). CDR1 LNHDA and CDR2 SQIVND come from the germline V gene (reference sequence). Deletions cut 4 bases from V and 3 bases from J, with 13 bases between. CDR3 size: 14 residues. For the CDR3, the DNA is TGTGCCAGTAGTACGGGACAATTTGACTACGAGCAGTACTTC. This sequence encodes CASSTGQFDYEQYF. Together with reference TRBV19 and TRBJ2-7, the CDR3 gives the full variable domain: DGGITQSPKYLFRKEGQNVTLSCEQNLNHDAMYWYRQDPGQGLRLIYYSQIVNDFQKGDIAEGYSVSREKKESFPLTVTSAQKNPTAFYLCASSTGQFDYEQYFGPGTRLTVT.

J is TRBJ2-7 and V is TRBV30; the D gene is possibly TRBD2 (5 bases). Trimming pared 1 base from V and 0 bases from J, leaving 13 bases between. This CDR3 has 15 residues. Germline V gene data show CDR1 as GTSNPN and CDR2 as SVGIG (reference sequence). The CDR3, as DNA: TGTGCCTGGAGTGGATTAGCGCCTAGCTCCTACGAGCAGTACTTC. Amino acids: CAWSGLAPSSYEQYF.

This clone has just a few counts. J is TRBJ2-7 and V is TRBV30, with 9 bases that match TRBD2. With 0 bases clipped from V and 7 bases from J, the junction kept 7 bases outside the gene matches. The CDR3 consists of 14 residues. Per the germline V gene, CDR1 is GTSNPN and CDR2 is SVGIG (reference sequence). The CDR3 bases are TGTGCCTGGAGTGTAGGGCTAGCGGGATATGAGCAGTACTTC. This sequence encodes CAWSVGLAGYEQYF.

This clone was seen only once. V and J are TRBV7-2 and TRBJ2-1; D gene ambiguous. Germline CDR1 reads SGHTA; CDR2 reads FQGNSA. The V gene lost 4 bases and the J gene lost 3 bases, with 4 bases spanning the gap. This CDR3 is 12 amino acids long. CDR3 nucleotide sequence: TGTGCCAGCAGCTCTTACTACAATGAGCAGTTCTTC. Amino acids: CASSSYYNEQFF.

As regards this clone: This sample includes further DNA sequences coding for the same CDR3. The chain employs TRBV20-1 and TRBJ2-5; no clear D. V gave up 1 base and J gave up 5 bases, with 5 bases separating them. CDR1 and CDR2 from the germline V gene are DFQATT and SNEGSKA (reference sequence). The CDR3 length is 11 residues. CDR3 sequence (DNA): TGCAGTGCTAGAGCCGGGGAGACCCAGTACTTC. Protein product: CSARAGETQYF.

This chain uses TRBV2 with TRBJ2-4; TRBD1 agrees at 7 bases. This CDR3 region has 14 residues. Looked up from germline, CDR1 is SNHLY and CDR2 is FYNNEI. The junction had 2 bases not matched to a gene; V was cut back by 5 bases and J by 1 base. The CDR3 loop reads CASSSGQAKNIQYF. CDR3 DNA sequence: TGTGCCAGCAGTTCGGGACAGGCCAAAAACATTCAGTACTTC.

The table lists this clone with a count of one. The gene calls are TRBV6-5 and TRBJ1-1; D not resolved. The germline V gene has CDR1 MNHEY and CDR2 SVGAGI. V was pared by 5 bases and J by 0 bases, with 13 bases between. CDR3 size: 15 residues. The CDR3: CASSPRTEMNTEAFF. The CDR3 nucleotides read TGTGCCAGCAGTCCCCGGACTGAGATGAACACTGAAGCTTTCTTT.

The V gene is TRBV3-1 (or the pseudogene TRBV3-2), the J gene TRBJ1-5; perhaps TRBD1 as D (5 bases). Germline CDR1 reads LGHDT; CDR2 reads YNNKEL (reference sequence). The V gene lost 4 bases and the J gene lost 7 bases, with 14 bases spanning the gap. CDR3 length: 14 residues. The CDR3 DNA reads as TGTGCCAGCAGCCTCGGGCAAGCAGGGCAGCCCCAGCATTTT. Residues: CASSLGQAGQPQHF.

V gene TRBV19 combines with J gene TRBJ2-2; perhaps TRBD2 as D (5 bases). V lost 3 bases to trimming and J lost 6 bases, with 8 bases between them. The CDR3 has 13 amino acids. CDR1 is LNHDA, CDR2 SQIVND, per germline (reference sequence). The CDR3 DNA reads as TGTGCCAGTAGTATTTGGGAGTCCGGGGAGCTGTTTTTT. Encoded protein: CASSIWESGELFF. The whole variable domain, remainder taken from reference TRBV19 and TRBJ2-2, is DGGITQSPKYLFRKEGQNVTLSCEQNLNHDAMYWYRQDPGQGLRLIYYSQIVNDFQKGDIAEGYSVSREKKESFPLTVTSAQKNPTAFYLCASSIWESGELFFGEGSRLTVL.

V and J are TRBV19 and TRBJ2-5; possible D gene TRBD1, 5 bases. V was trimmed by 4 bases and J by 1 base, leaving 19 bases between them. CDR3 length: 17 amino acids. In germline, CDR1 is LNHDA, CDR2 SQIVND (reference sequence). Here the CDR3 DNA reads TGTGCCAGTAGTACAAACTCCCAGGGCAGGTTCCAAGAGACCCAGTACTTC. Encoded protein: CASSTNSQGRFQETQYF.

This chain links TRBV7-9 with TRBJ2-3; 7 bases agree with TRBD1. The junction had 8 bases not matched to a gene; V was cut back by 5 bases and J by 0 bases. Germline V gene sequence: CDR1 SEHNR, CDR2 FQNEAQ (reference sequence). There are 16 residues in the CDR3. The chain's CDR3 is CASSPTGSTSTDTQYF. As DNA, the CDR3 is TGTGCCAGCAGCCCGACAGGGTCAACTAGCACAGATACGCAGTATTTT.

The V and J genes are TRBV24-1 and TRBJ2-1, with 13 bases aligning to TRBD2. CDR1 KGHDR and CDR2 SFDVKD come from the germline V gene. The CDR3 contains 18 residues. Losses at the gene ends were 3 bases for V and 1 base for J; bases not matched to a gene: 5. The CDR3 is CATSDPGTSGTSYNEQFF. The CDR3 DNA reads TGTGCCACCAGTGATCCCGGGACTAGCGGGACATCCTACAATGAGCAGTTCTTC.

Written as DNA, the CDR3 is TGTGCCAGCTCACTGCTCTCGGGTTTCACTAATGGCTACACCTTC. Translation: CASSLLSGFTNGYTF. The chain recombines TRBV18 with TRBJ1-2; no firm D call. Germline-derived CDR1 and CDR2 are KGHSH and LQKENI. The CDR3 runs to 15 residues. With 4 bases removed from V and 6 bases from J, the gap between germline ends came to 18 bases.

This sequence joins TRBV7-8 and TRBJ2-1; 11 bases are a match to TRBD2. Germline lookup yields CDR1 SGHVS and CDR2 FQNEAQ. The CDR3 has 16 amino acids. Germline trimming cut 4 bases from V and 0 bases from J; bases unmatched to any gene: 2. The CDR3 loop reads CASSSTSGSSYNEQFF. As DNA, the CDR3 is TGTGCCAGCAGCTCCACTAGCGGGAGCTCCTACAATGAGCAGTTCTTC.

This clone was counted at least ten times. The chain has TRBV5-1 and TRBJ1-4; maybe TRBD1 (6 bases). CDR1 and CDR2 (germline): SGHRS, YFSETQ. This CDR3 has 12 amino acids. V was trimmed by 10 bases and J by 8 bases, leaving 15 bases between them. The chain's CDR3 is CASKRGWEKLFF. For the CDR3, the DNA is TGCGCCTCTAAGAGGGGGTGGGAAAAACTGTTTTTT.

The gene calls are TRBV24-1 and TRBJ2-4, with a tentative D call TRBD1 (6 bases). The CDR3 sequence is 18 residues long. V was cut by 5 bases and J by 2 bases, with 21 bases left in between. Germline loops: CDR1 KGHDR, CDR2 SFDVKD. The DNA of the CDR3 is TGTGCCACCAGTGTCCCTAAAGACTTGAGGGGGACCAAAAACATTCAGTACTTC. It is translated as CATSVPKDLRGTKNIQYF.

The rearrangement uses TRBV7-9 and TRBJ2-2; 11 positions match TRBD2. CDR1 SEHNR and CDR2 FQNEAQ come from the germline V gene (reference sequence). V lost 2 bases, J lost 0 bases, and 2 bases stayed unmatched. The CDR3 has 17 amino acids. The CDR3 reads CASSLPGLAANTGELFF. DNA of the CDR3: TGTGCCAGCAGCTTACCGGGACTAGCGGCGAACACCGGGGAGCTGTTTTTT. The full variable domain, in which reference TRBV7-9 and TRBJ2-2 provide the parts outside the CDR3, is DTGVSQNPRHKITKRGQNVTFRCDPISEHNRLYWYRQTLGQGPEFLTYFQNEAQLEKSRLLSDRFSAERPKGSFSTLEIQRTEQGDSAMYLCASSLPGLAANTGELFFGEGSRLTVL.

This clone was observed a few times. This chain links TRBV19 with TRBJ1-1; possible D gene TRBD1, 5 bases. V lost 4 bases and J lost 1, with 10 bases in between. The CDR3 runs 14 residues. Germline V lookup: CDR1 LNHDA, CDR2 SQIVND (reference sequence). The CDR3, as DNA: TGTGCCAGTAGTACAGGGTTAGGGAACACTGAAGCTTTCTTT. Translation gives CASSTGLGNTEAFF.

This clone was seen a single time. V is TRBV2 and J is TRBJ1-2; TRBD1 is a possible D gene (5 bases). The V gene lost 7 bases and the J gene lost 6 bases, with 15 bases spanning the gap. CDR1 is SNHLY, CDR2 FYNNEI, per germline. This CDR3 is built from 13 residues. The CDR3, as DNA: TGTGCCAGCATTATCGCGGGGGGGAATGGCTACACCTTC. Its protein is CASIIAGGNGYTF.